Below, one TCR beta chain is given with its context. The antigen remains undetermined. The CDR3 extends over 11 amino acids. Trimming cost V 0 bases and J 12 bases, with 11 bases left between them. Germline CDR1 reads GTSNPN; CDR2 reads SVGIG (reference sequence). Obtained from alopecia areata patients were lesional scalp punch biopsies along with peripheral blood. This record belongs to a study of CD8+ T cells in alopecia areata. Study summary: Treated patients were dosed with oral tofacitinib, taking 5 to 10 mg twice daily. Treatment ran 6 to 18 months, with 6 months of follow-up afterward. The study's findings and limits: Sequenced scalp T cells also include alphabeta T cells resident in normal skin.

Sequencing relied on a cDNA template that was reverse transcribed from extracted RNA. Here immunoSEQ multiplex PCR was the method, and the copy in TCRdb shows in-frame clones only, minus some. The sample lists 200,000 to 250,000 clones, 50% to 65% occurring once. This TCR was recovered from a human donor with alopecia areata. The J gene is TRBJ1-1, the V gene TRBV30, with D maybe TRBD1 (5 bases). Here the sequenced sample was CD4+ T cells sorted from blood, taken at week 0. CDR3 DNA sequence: TGTGCCTGGAGTGTGGGAGGGGTAACTTTCTTT. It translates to CAWSVGGVTFF.